Listed below are T cell receptor beta chains from one sample, sequenced in a study of shared clonotypes between healthy human individuals. TCRdb's table, derived via immunoSEQ multiplex PCR, lists solely in-frame clones and lacks some. The sample has some 1 million clones; 60% to 80% are singletons. Material: memory CD4+ T cells sorted from blood. These receptors were taken from a man aged 18 to 30 in good health. Each CDR3 is given with its conserved first and last residue. A D gene is named only where the DNA matches it firmly. Size tells how often a clone was seen (once, few, many) or the class of an expanded clone, and some rows leave it out.

>TRBJ2-5|NA|NA|TRBV21-1
TGTGCCAGCAGCAAAGCGTGCCAGGGGGCAACAATACAAGAGACCCAGTACTTC
CASSKACQGATIQETQYF
>TRBJ1-6|NA|NA|TRBV11-2
TGTGCCAGCAGCTTAGAGACAGGAAGAAATTCACCCCTCCACTTT
CASSLETGRNSPLHF
>TRBJ2-1|once|NA|TRBV9
TGTGCCAGCATTCCTCCCCAGGGGAATGAGCAGTTCTTC
CASIPPQGNEQFF
>TRBJ1-5|NA|TRBD1|TRBV19
TGTGCCAGTAGTAGAGCAGGGGGCGAAGGCAATCAGCCCCAGCATTTT
CASSRAGGEGNQPQHF
>TRBJ1-6|NA|NA|TRBV30
TGTGCCTGGAGTAAGGGGAAGGTTTCCTATAATTCACCCCTCCACTTT
CAWSKGKVSYNSPLHF
>TRBJ1-1|few|TRBD1|TRBV5-1
TGCGCCAGCATAACAGGGGCGGGAAACACTGAAGCTTTCTTT
CASITGAGNTEAFF
>TRBJ2-2|NA|NA|TRBV30
TGTGCCTGGAAGGGGAACACCGGGGAGCTGTTTTTT
CAWKGNTGELFF
>TRBJ2-1|NA|TRBD2|TRBV11-3
TGTGCCAGCAGCTTCGGACTAGTCAATGAGCAGTTCTTC
CASSFGLVNEQFF
>TRBJ1-2|once|NA|TRBV6-6
TGTGCCAGCAGTTTCCGGGAGGACAGCAACTATGGCTACACCTTC
CASSFREDSNYGYTF
>TRBJ2-5|NA|TRBD1|TRBV6-1
TGTGCCAGCAGTATATCTACGGGACAGGAAGAGACCCAGTACTTC
CASSISTGQEETQYF
>TRBJ2-7|NA|TRBD2|TRBV7-9
TGTGCCAGCAGCCACTCGGGGGGAGCGGGCTACGAGCAGTACTTC
CASSHSGGAGYEQYF
>TRBJ1-4|once|NA|TRBV6-1
TGTGCCAGCAGTGTCGACAGCGCATCAGGGGATCGAAAACTGTTTTTT
CASSVDSASGDRKLFF
>TRBJ1-6|NA|TRBD1|TRBV27
TGTGCCAGCAGTCCGGACAGGGGGCTAGATAATTCACCCCTCCACTTT
CASSPDRGLDNSPLHF
>TRBJ2-3|NA|NA|TRBV2
TGTGCCAGCTTAAGACGAGCAATGATAAAGAGAGACACGCAGTATTTT
CASLRRAMIKRDTQYF
>TRBJ1-3|few|NA|TRBV6-1
TGTGCCAGCAAATTGACCGATAGCTCTGGAAACACCATATATTTT
CASKLTDSSGNTIYF
>TRBJ2-6|once|NA|TRBV27
TGTGCCAGCAGTTTAAAAGTGGGGGGTTTGTCCGGGGCCAACGTCCTGACTTTC
CASSLKVGGLSGANVLTF
>TRBJ2-1|NA|TRBD2|TRBV5-1
TGCGCCAGCAGCTTTACTGCGGGAGCAGATGAGCAGTTCTTC
CASSFTAGADEQFF
>TRBJ1-5|NA|NA|TRBV19
TGTGCCAGTAGTACATCTAGTCGGGGAATGGATCAGCCCCAGCATTTT
CASSTSSRGMDQPQHF
>TRBJ1-1|NA|TRBD1|TRBV18
TGTGCCAGCTCACCACCTACAGGGGGGATGGCTTTCTTT
CASSPPTGGMAFF
>TRBJ2-7|NA|TRBD2|TRBV12-5
TGTGCTAGTGGTGATCGACTAGCGGGTTACGAGCAGTACTTC
CASGDRLAGYEQYF
>TRBJ2-1|once|NA|TRBV7-2
TGTGCCAGCAGCTCCCATCTCCGCGAGCAGTTCTTC
CASSSHLREQFF
>TRBJ2-7|NA|NA|TRBV29-1
TGCAGCCTCACGGACGGCTCCTACGAGCAGTACTTC
CSLTDGSYEQYF
>TRBJ2-1|few|TRBD1|TRBV11-2
TGTGCCAGCAGCCAGGGGACAGGAAGCTCCTACAATGAGCAGTTCTTC
CASSQGTGSSYNEQFF
>TRBJ1-2|NA|NA|TRBV6-1
TGTGCCAGCAGTGGAGGGGCGGAGAGCTATGGCTACACCTTC
CASSGGAESYGYTF
>TRBJ1-6|once|NA|TRBV9
TGTGCCAGCAGCGTAGCACAGGGAATGCATTCACCCCTCCACTTT
CASSVAQGMHSPLHF
>TRBJ2-3|NA|NA|TRBV5-1
TGCGCCAGCAGCGTTAGTGGGGCCACAGATACGCAGTATTTT
CASSVSGATDTQYF
>TRBJ1-4|NA|NA|TRBV2
TGTGCCAGCAGCTCCGCCATGGATGAAAAACTGTTTTTT
CASSSAMDEKLFF
>TRBJ2-7|NA|TRBD1|TRBV27
TGTGCCAGCAGTTTTAAACTCCGCCCCTGGACAGGGGATTCGTACGAGCAGTACTTC
CASSFKLRPWTGDSYEQYF
>TRBJ2-3|few|NA|TRBV19
TGTGCCACCTCGGGGACCCACACAGATACGCAGTATTTT
CATSGTHTDTQYF
>TRBJ1-5|NA|TRBD1|TRBV27
TGTGCCAGCAGCCTAGCCGGGACAGGGATCGGGCCCCAGCATTTT
CASSLAGTGIGPQHF
>TRBJ2-7|NA|NA|TRBV6-5
TGTGCCAGCAGTTACGCGAGTAACTACGAGCAGTACTTC
CASSYASNYEQYF
>TRBJ1-1|once|NA|TRBV29-1
TGCAGCGTTTTTGGGAGGGGAGGCACTGAAGCTTTCTTT
CSVFGRGGTEAFF
>TRBJ1-2|once|TRBD1|TRBV5-1
TGCGCCAGCAGCTCGCCCGGGACAGGGTACGGCTACACCTTC
CASSSPGTGYGYTF
>TRBJ1-2|medium-sized|NA|TRBV6-1
TGTGCCAGCAGTGAACCTGTAAGGGTTCAGAACTATGGCTACACCTTC
CASSEPVRVQNYGYTF
>TRBJ1-6|NA|NA|TRBV6-5
TGTGCCAGCAGTTACGAGGGGCCCTATAATTCACCCCTCCACTTT
CASSYEGPYNSPLHF
>TRBJ2-7|NA|NA|TRBV10-1
TGCGCCAGCAGCCCATCGTCGACAAACACCTACGAGCAGTACTTC
CASSPSSTNTYEQYF
>TRBJ2-3|NA|NA|TRBV5-1
TGCGCCAGCAGCTTGGCTGGGGGGACCACAGATACGCAGTATTTT
CASSLAGGTTDTQYF
>TRBJ1-4|NA|NA|TRBV6-6
TGTGCCAGCAGCCTCCCGAGCGGTTCAAATGAAAAACTGTTTTTT
CASSLPSGSNEKLFF
>TRBJ2-2|NA|NA|TRBV29-1
TGCAGCGTTGAAAGAGGACAGACGAACACCGGGGAGCTGTTTTTT
CSVERGQTNTGELFF
>TRBJ2-5|NA|NA|TRBV25-1
TGTGCCAGCAGTGCCGACAGGTATGGAGAGACCCAGTACTTC
CASSADRYGETQYF
>TRBJ2-5|few|TRBD2|TRBV6-5
TGTGCCAGCAGTTACTTCGGGACTAGCGCCGAAGAGACCCAGTACTTC
CASSYFGTSAEETQYF
>TRBJ2-7|many|NA|TRBV6-1
TGTGCCAGCATCCGAGACGGAACTTCCTACGAGCAGTACTTC
CASIRDGTSYEQYF
>TRBJ2-1|NA|NA|TRBV20-1
TGCAGTGCTAGAGACCGTATCGAGCAGTTCTTC
CSARDRIEQFF
>TRBJ1-2|NA|NA|TRBV5-6
TGTGCCAGCAGCAACGGGGTAGCAGGCTATGGCTACACCTTC
CASSNGVAGYGYTF
>TRBJ1-2|NA|NA|TRBV6-6
TGTGCCAGCAGTACGGCTGGGGTTTTTAACTATGGCTACACCTTC
CASSTAGVFNYGYTF
>TRBJ1-3|once|TRBD1|TRBV29-1
TGCAGCGTTGGAGGACAGGGGAAGTCCTCCGGAAACACCATATATTTT
CSVGGQGKSSGNTIYF
>TRBJ2-2|NA|TRBD2|TRBV11-3
TGTGCCAGCAGCTTAGGAGCGGCGGGAGGGAACACCGGGGAGCTGTTTTTT
CASSLGAAGGNTGELFF
>TRBJ2-1|NA|TRBD2|TRBV27
TGTGCCAGCAGTTCAGGACTAGCGGGAGTACGAGAGCAGTTCTTC
CASSSGLAGVREQFF
>TRBJ1-6|few|TRBD1|TRBV30
TGTGCCTGGAGGGGACAGGGTGGATCACCCCTCCACTTT
CAWRGQGGSPLHF
>TRBJ2-3|few|NA|TRBV6-1
TGTGCCAGCAGTGTAGGGACCGCCACAGATACGCAGTATTTT
CASSVGTATDTQYF
>TRBJ1-6|few|TRBD1|TRBV28
TGTGCCAGCAGGGAGGGACAGGGGAATTCACCCCTCCACTTT
CASREGQGNSPLHF
>TRBJ1-3|NA|NA|TRBV7-2
TGTGCCAGCAGCTTATCATGGGGGGCTGGAAACACCATATATTTT
CASSLSWGAGNTIYF
>TRBJ1-5|NA|NA|TRBV7-9
TGTGCCAGCAGCTTTGGAGGGAGAGGTCAGCCCCAGCATTTT
CASSFGGRGQPQHF